The 13 T cell receptor beta chains given below trace back to one sample, sequenced in a study of breast tumors, draining lymph nodes, adjacent tissues. TCRdb passed the multiplex PCR reads through MiXCR, listing each CDR3 protein once. The sample yields 120,000 or so distinct CDR3 sequences, around 20% seen once. Samples came from axillary lymph nodes draining the breast cancer. Sequencing was carried out using axillary lymph node tissue. All receptors derive from a female donor with breast cancer. Some clones in this sample may be carry-over from other donors' samples.

Many counts were recorded for this clonotype. The gene calls are TRBV7-3 and TRBJ2-1; D is uncertain. The CDR3 runs to 17 residues. The V end lost 5 bases, the J end lost 0 bases, and 17 bases lay between the germline ends. Germline V gene sequence: CDR1 SGHTA, CDR2 FQGTGA. The CDR3 DNA reads TGTGCCAGCAGCACGTTCGGGCGAAAGAGCTCCTACAATGAGCAGTTCTTC. Protein: CASSTFGRKSSYNEQFF.

This clonotype appeared many times. The chain is built from TRBV6-1 and TRBJ1-4, with 7 bases that match TRBD1. Germline loops: CDR1 MNHNS, CDR2 SASEGT. Trimming took 7 bases from V and 6 from J; bases not matched to a gene: 11. This CDR3 region has 15 residues. In DNA, the CDR3 is TGTGCCAGCACCGGCGACAGGGTGTCGGATGAAAAACTGTTTTTT. It is translated as CASTGDRVSDEKLFF.

This clonotype has a count of ten or more. CDR3 DNA sequence: TGTGCCATCAAGGAGTCTGGGCTCCCCGAGCAGTACTTC. Amino acid sequence: CAIKESGLPEQYF. V is TRBV10-3 and J is TRBJ2-7; D not certain. Trimming shortened V by 7 bases and J by 6 bases, and 16 bases separated the two germline ends. The CDR3 is made up of 13 amino acids. Per the germline V gene, CDR1 is ENHRY and CDR2 is SYGVKD.

A remark on this clonotype: The junction differs from germline at one of its ends, possibly a read error. The chain is built from TRBV2 and TRBJ1-3, with D possibly TRBD1 on 6 matching bases. CDR3 length: 14 amino acids. Germline CDR1 reads SNHLY; CDR2 reads FYNNEI. The CDR3 spells CASSLQGTGSTIYF. Here the CDR3 DNA reads TGTGCCAGCAGCCTACAGGGAACTGGAAGCACCATATATTTT.

The V and J genes are TRBV20-1 and TRBJ1-2, with TRBD1 identical over 8 bases. This CDR3 contains 14 residues. Germline CDR1 reads DFQATT; CDR2 reads SNEGSKA (reference sequence). V trimming: 3 bases; J trimming: 3 bases; junction bases outside the gene matches: 6. CDR3 nucleotide sequence: TGCAGTGCTAGTAACGACAGGGGATACTATGGCTACACCTTC. Translating gives CSASNDRGYYGYTF.

This clonotype showed up just once. The CDR3 does not end in the conserved phenylalanine or tryptophan, so this is likely a read error. The rearrangement links TRBV10-3 to TRBJ2-3, with 10 bases aligning to TRBD2. Germline assignment: CDR1 ENHRY and CDR2 SYGVKD. The CDR3 is 15 amino acids. V lost 2 bases, J lost 6 bases, and 5 bases stayed unmatched. The CDR3 coding sequence is TGTGCCATCAGTGAGGGTAGCGGGGGGTTGGATACGCAGTATCCT. Its translation: CAISEGSGGLDTQYP.

Of note for this clonotype: This may arise from a read error, as a much more abundant clone is one base away. The chain uses TRBV6-5 and TRBJ2-2; D call uncertain. The CDR3 has 14 residues. CDR1 MNHEY and CDR2 SVGAGI come from the germline V gene. The CDR3 sequence is CAGSPVGSAGELFF. In DNA, the CDR3 is TGTGCCGGCAGCCCCGTTGGATCGGCCGGGGAGCTGTTTTTT.

This clonotype was counted ten times or more. The rearrangement links TRBV4-2 to TRBJ1-2; TRBD1 matches 8 bases. Germline V gene data show CDR1 as LGHNA and CDR2 as YNFKEQ. This CDR3 has 13 amino acids. Losses at the gene ends were 5 bases for V and 7 bases for J; bases not matched to a gene: 6. The CDR3 bases are TGTGCCAGCAGCTGGACAGGGCGGGGTGGCTACACCTTC. Translated: CASSWTGRGGYTF.

The J gene is TRBJ2-5, the V gene TRBV7-3; D possibly corresponds to TRBD2 (7 bases). The CDR3 runs to 14 residues. The germline V gene has CDR1 SGHTA and CDR2 FQGTGA. V lost 5 bases and J 4 bases, leaving 14 bases between the germline ends. For the CDR3, the DNA is TGTGCCAGCAGCCAAGTGGGGGGGCTAGAGACCCAGTACTTC. It codes for CASSQVGGLETQYF.

This clonotype was recorded at least ten times. The chain combines TRBV28 with TRBJ2-5, with 7 nucleotides matching TRBD1. CDR1 and CDR2 from the germline V gene are MDHEN and SYDVKM. V trimming: 7 bases; J trimming: 2 bases; junction bases outside the gene matches: 7. The CDR3 has 14 amino acids. In DNA, the CDR3 is TGTGCCAGCACCCCCGACAGGGCACAAGAGACCCAGTACTTC. Amino acids: CASTPDRAQETQYF.

At least ten counts were recorded for this clonotype. The rearrangement uses TRBV6-1 and TRBJ1-2; possible D gene TRBD1, 5 bases. Germline V lookup: CDR1 MNHNS, CDR2 SASEGT. Trimming removed 11 bases at V and 0 bases at J, with 13 bases between. This CDR3 has 13 amino acids. The DNA of the CDR3 is TGTGCCGGACGTAGGGGATCTAACTATGGCTACACCTTC. Translated, it gives CAGRRGSNYGYTF.

In this sample, this clonotype turned up many times. The genes are TRBV5-1 and TRBJ2-7, with 8 bases lining up with TRBD2. CDR1 and CDR2 (germline): SGHRS, YFSETQ. V lost 0 bases and J lost 6; bases outside the gene matches: 8. This CDR3 is built from 15 residues. The CDR3 coding sequence is TGCGCCAGCAGCTTGGCCTTGGGACTAGGGTCCGAGCAGTACTTC. Its protein is CASSLALGLGSEQYF.

At least ten counts were recorded for this clonotype. The chain is built from TRBV6-1 and TRBJ2-2; tentative D call: TRBD1 (6 bases). The V and J ends lost 4 bases and 7 bases respectively, with 13 bases between them. Germline V lookup: CDR1 MNHNS, CDR2 SASEGT. This CDR3 has 14 amino acids. The DNA of the CDR3 is TGTGCCAGCAGTGTTGGGGGCGTGGGCGGGGAGCTGTTTTTT. It is translated as CASSVGGVGGELFF.